The clone carrying this T cell receptor (beta chain) was counted ten times or more. Its antigen is not identified. Trimming cost V 7 bases and J 10 bases, with 17 bases left between them. Germline V lookup: CDR1 MNHEY, CDR2 SMNVEV (reference sequence). The length of the CDR3 is 13 residues. Researchers took RNA transcripts and amplified the TCR beta CDR3 regions from them. HTBI primers were the set used in a first-round RT-PCR of the TCR CDR3. One entry per CDR3 protein results from TCRdb running MiXCR on the multiplex PCR reads. The sample shows about 590,000 distinct CDR3 sequences, 13% to 15% of them seen only once. This sample stems from a study of T cells in Graves' hyperthyroidism and ophthalmopathy. Diagnoses were made from clinical symptoms, serum measures (thyroxine and TRAb), thyroid ultrasound and orbital computed tomography. Fresh peripheral blood, around 9.3 ml of it, supplied the PBMCs.

Study results and limitations: Stable hyperthyroidism was separated from ophthalmopathy by a model based on 13 V-J features.

The TCR comes from a woman aged 18 to 35 with Graves' ophthalmopathy. Sequenced input: blood. The chain uses TRBV27 and TRBJ2-1; D perhaps matches TRBD1 (6 bases). In DNA, the CDR3 is TGTGCCAGCACGAACAGGGTGATCGGGGAGCAGTTCTTC. It is translated as CASTNRVIGEQFF.